This TCR beta chain is from a study of T cell responses to AZD1222 COVID-19 vaccine. Here immunoSEQ multiplex PCR was the method, and the copy in TCRdb shows in-frame clones only, minus some. The sample lists some 150,000 clones; around 92% were seen once. In regard to this clone: Its antigen is undetermined.

General study points: Unmutated variant regions reportedly attract nearly half of all spike-specific TCRs.

This CDR3 region has 13 residues. Per germline, CDR1 GTSNPN and CDR2 SVGIG (reference sequence). Trimming removed 1 base from V and 6 bases from J, with 10 bases in between. This sequence joins TRBV30 and TRBJ2-1; D uncertain. This specimen was peripheral blood, taken on day 0 of AZD1222 vaccination. This clonotype was sampled from an adult in good health. CDR3 protein: CAWSGVALNEQFF. DNA for the CDR3: TGTGCCTGGAGTGGGGTCGCCCTCAATGAGCAGTTCTTC.